The 31 T cell receptor beta chains reported below all come from one sample, sequenced in a study of CD8 T cells in ankylosing spondylitis (dated by TCRdb to about 2017). Receptor libraries were prepared by 5' RACE. TCRdb shows the sequencer as Illumina HiSeq 2500. TCRdb handled the public reads itself, with Q25 trimming in fastp and clone calling in MiXCR, and kept productive beta chains. Each CDR3 protein appears once, grouped with its most common genes and DNA. This sample is represented by a few hundred thousand distinct CDR3 sequences; around 20% of them were singletons. About an eighth of the sample is taken by the ten largest. The sequenced sample was blood, either unsorted or a sorted T cell fraction (not recorded which). All receptors come from a male donor with ankylosing spondylitis or in good health (not recorded which).

This clonotype showed up many times. The chain carries TRBV6-1 and TRBJ2-6, with no clear D. CDR1 is MNHNS, CDR2 SASEGT, per germline. The CDR3 has 14 amino acids. Trimming took 6 bases from V and 3 from J, leaving 9 bases between them. The CDR3 coding sequence is TGTGCCAGCAGCGCTGGGTATGGGGCCAACGTCCTGACTTTC. Translating it yields CASSAGYGANVLTF.

This clonotype was seen a handful of times. The chain links TRBV7-6 to TRBJ2-7; 7 bases map to TRBD2. This CDR3 has 13 amino acids. From germline, CDR1 is SGHVS and CDR2 FNYEAQ. The trim removed 6 bases at V and 3 bases at J, leaving 5 bases unmatched. CDR3 nucleotides: TGTGCCAGCAGAGCGGGGAGCCTCTACGAGCAGTACTTC. Translated, it gives CASRAGSLYEQYF.

The chain uses TRBV20-1 and TRBJ1-2, with a weak D call TRBD1 (5 bases). The CDR3 sequence is 14 residues long. The V end was cut by 3 bases, the J end by 4 bases, with 15 bases between. From germline, CDR1 is DFQATT and CDR2 SNEGSKA (reference sequence). The CDR3 loop reads CSASSLGVVYGYTF. The CDR3 DNA reads as TGCAGTGCTAGTTCCCTAGGGGTCGTCTATGGCTACACCTTC.

V gene TRBV4-1 combines with J gene TRBJ2-2; D is uncertain. The CDR3 totals 12 residues. CDR1 is MGHRA, CDR2 YSYEKL, per germline. Trimming removed 5 bases at V and 7 bases at J, with 8 bases between. As DNA, the CDR3 is TGCGCCAGCAGCTACGTGGGCGGGGAGCTGTTTTTT. Its protein is CASSYVGGELFF.

The chain carries TRBV12-3 or TRBV12-4 and TRBJ2-5, with 9 positions matching TRBD2. The CDR3 is 13 amino acids. J lost 10 bases, V lost 3 bases, and 6 bases had no gene match. Here the CDR3 reads CASSLAGLALQYF. The CDR3 DNA reads TGTGCCAGCAGTTTGGCGGGACTAGCTCTCCAGTACTTC.

This chain uses TRBV30 with TRBJ2-3; tentatively, D is TRBD1 (5 bases). The CDR3 runs 15 residues. Trimming removed 2 bases from V and 0 bases from J, with 12 bases in between. The germline V gene encodes CDR1 GTSNPN and CDR2 SVGIG (reference sequence). This CDR3 reads CAWSWTTMSTDTQYF. CDR3 coding DNA: TGTGCCTGGAGTTGGACAACCATGAGCACAGATACGCAGTATTTT.

V usage is TRBV11-2 and J usage is TRBJ2-2; D is unresolved. This CDR3 region has 16 residues. Deletions cut 7 bases from V and 9 bases from J, with 24 bases between. Germline lookup yields CDR1 SGHAT and CDR2 FQNNGV. As DNA, the CDR3 is TGTGCCAGCACCTCACTTCTAGGTTACTCGGGCCGGGAGCTGTTTTTT. It is translated as CASTSLLGYSGRELFF.

This chain uses TRBV3-1 with TRBJ2-7; TRBD2 aligns across 8 bases. This CDR3 comprises 14 residues. Germline CDR1 and CDR2: LGHDT and YNNKEL (reference sequence). The junction had 13 bases not matched to a gene; V was cut back by 9 bases and J by 6 bases. The CDR3 DNA reads TGTGCCAGTAGCGGGGAGGGAGCGTCTTTCGAGCAGTACTTC. Its translation is CASSGEGASFEQYF.

The chain is built from TRBV7-9 and TRBJ2-1; 11 positions match TRBD2. CDR3 length: 16 amino acids. The germline V gene encodes CDR1 SEHNR and CDR2 FQNEAQ (reference sequence). V shed 5 bases and J 0 bases; nucleotides not matched to a gene: 3. This CDR3 is CASSPGLAGSYNEQFF. The CDR3 bases are TGTGCCAGCAGCCCCGGACTAGCGGGCTCCTACAATGAGCAGTTCTTC.

This clonotype was seen a handful of times. The chain links TRBV5-1 to TRBJ2-3, with a tentative D call TRBD2 (6 bases). From germline, CDR1 is SGHRS and CDR2 YFSETQ. The length of the CDR3 is 16 residues. The V and J ends lost 3 bases and 3 bases respectively, with 17 bases between them. The CDR3 DNA sequence: TGCGCCAGCAGCTCACGGGACTCAGACTCAACAGATACGCAGTATTTT. Protein sequence: CASSSRDSDSTDTQYF.

The gene calls are TRBV11-2 and TRBJ2-5; perhaps TRBD2 as D (7 bases). V was cut by 4 bases and J by 5 bases, with 17 bases left in between. This CDR3 has 15 residues. The germline V gene encodes CDR1 SGHAT and CDR2 FQNNGV. The CDR3: CASSSQWGGLETQYF. The CDR3 DNA reads as TGTGCCAGCAGCTCGCAATGGGGGGGCCTCGAGACCCAGTACTTC. The full variable domain, in which reference TRBV11-2 and TRBJ2-5 provide the parts outside the CDR3, is EAGVAQSPRYKIIEKRQSVAFWCNPISGHATLYWYQQILGQGPKLLIQFQNNGVVDDSQLPKDRFSAERLKGVDSTLKIQPAKLEDSAVYLCASSSQWGGLETQYFGPGTRLLVL.

The chain is built from TRBV5-1 and TRBJ2-4, with D perhaps matching TRBD1 (5 bases). The ends were cut back, 3 bases at V and 6 bases at J, with 13 bases in the middle. Germline CDR1 reads SGHRS; CDR2 reads YFSETQ. CDR3 length: 14 residues. The CDR3 spells CASSSGQGANIQYF. CDR3 sequence (DNA): TGCGCCAGCAGCTCAGGACAAGGGGCAAACATTCAGTACTTC.

The chain employs TRBV7-6 and TRBJ2-2; 12 bases line up with TRBD1. J lost 6 bases, V lost 3 bases, and 11 bases had no gene match. The germline gives CDR1 SGHVS, CDR2 FNYEAQ. This CDR3 spans 18 amino acids. The CDR3 sequence: CASSFYEPGQGASGELFF. The DNA of the CDR3 is TGTGCCAGCAGCTTCTACGAACCGGGACAGGGGGCATCCGGGGAGCTGTTTTTT.

This clonotype was seen only a few times. The V call is TRBV20-1, the J call TRBJ2-3, with 8 bases lining up with TRBD1. The CDR3 runs 16 residues. V shed 0 bases, J shed 3 bases, and the junction held 8 bases outside the gene matches. Germline CDR1 is DFQATT and CDR2 is SNEGSKA (reference sequence). CDR3 coding DNA: TGCAGTGCTAGAGATTCAAGGACAGGGATTACAGATACGCAGTATTTT. Translation: CSARDSRTGITDTQYF.

The rearrangement links TRBV7-2 to TRBJ2-3; D is unclear. This CDR3 is built from 16 residues. Germline assignment: CDR1 SGHTA and CDR2 FQGNSA. The ends were cut back, 8 bases at V and 0 bases at J, with 18 bases in the middle. The CDR3 sequence: CASPRRQKFSTDTQYF. CDR3 DNA sequence: TGTGCCAGCCCCCGGCGGCAGAAGTTTAGCACAGATACGCAGTATTTT. The variable domain in full, with the rest retrieved from reference TRBV7-2 and TRBJ2-3, is GAGVSQSPSNKVTEKGKDVELRCDPISGHTALYWYRQSLGQGLEFLIYFQGNSAPDKSGLPSDRFSAERTGGSVSTLTIQRTQQEDSAVYLCASPRRQKFSTDTQYFGPGTRLTVL.

This clonotype has just a few counts. The genes are TRBV4-1 and TRBJ2-7; D tentatively reads TRBD1 or TRBD2 (5 bases each). This CDR3 spans 14 amino acids. Germline V lookup: CDR1 MGHRA, CDR2 YSYEKL. With 1 base removed from V and 6 bases from J, the gap between germline ends came to 13 bases. In nucleotides, the CDR3 is TGCGCCAGCAGCCAAGGCCCGGGACCAGGCGAGCAGTACTTC. Translated: CASSQGPGPGEQYF.

The chain employs TRBV2 and TRBJ2-5; perhaps D is TRBD1 or TRBD2 (6 bases each). From germline, CDR1 is SNHLY and CDR2 FYNNEI. Trimming left V 1 base short and J 5 bases short, with 17 bases between. The CDR3 sequence is 16 residues long. The CDR3 region has the DNA TGTGCCAGCAGTGAAGTAGGCGGGAACAGGGCCGAGACCCAGTACTTC. It is translated as CASSEVGGNRAETQYF. Drawing the rest from reference TRBV2 and TRBJ2-5, the complete variable domain is EPEVTQTPSHQVTQMGQEVILRCVPISNHLYFYWYRQILGQKVEFLVSFYNNEISEKSEIFDDQFSVERPDGSNFTLKIRSTKLEDSAMYFCASSEVGGNRAETQYFGPGTRLLVL.

CDR3 sequence reads: CASSRGRGQVYNEQFF. CDR3 DNA sequence: TGTGCCAGCAGTAGAGGCAGGGGACAGGTCTACAATGAGCAGTTCTTC. The V call is TRBV6-1, the J call TRBJ2-1; TRBD1 aligns across 8 bases. Germline values: CDR1 MNHNS, CDR2 SASEGT. The CDR3 has 16 amino acids. The J segment lost 3 bases and the V segment lost 5 bases, leaving 9 bases of the junction unmatched.

This clonotype appeared a few times. V and J are TRBV6-7 and TRBJ2-2; D might be TRBD1 (6 bases). TRBV6-7 is annotated as an ORF whose role is uncertain. The germline V and J ends were trimmed by 2 bases and 3 bases, with 13 bases remaining between them. The CDR3 sequence is 16 residues long. In DNA, the CDR3 is TGTGCCAGCAGTTACCCACCGGGGACACACACCGGGGAGCTGTTTTTT. This codes for CASSYPPGTHTGELFF.

This clonotype has just a few counts. The chain recombines TRBV20-1 with TRBJ2-1; 7 bases map to TRBD2. Germline CDR1 DFQATT, CDR2 SNEGSKA (reference sequence). V shed 5 bases, J shed 4 bases, and the junction held 11 bases outside the gene matches. This CDR3 is 15 amino acids long. CDR3 amino acids: CSAQGGAGEYNEQFF. The CDR3, as DNA: TGCAGTGCTCAGGGAGGGGCAGGAGAGTACAATGAGCAGTTCTTC.

This clonotype was counted between two and nine times. The chain has TRBV15 and TRBJ2-5, with TRBD1 as a possible D gene (6 bases). The CDR3 runs to 14 residues. Germline CDR1 is LNHNV and CDR2 is YYDKDF (reference sequence). Trimming took off 3 bases at V and 1 base at J, with 9 bases between the two ends. The CDR3 DNA reads as TGTGCCACCAGCAGCACAGGGCTCCAAGAGACCCAGTACTTC. It specifies CATSSTGLQETQYF.

The V gene is TRBV11-2, the J gene TRBJ2-7; D gene uncertain. Germline CDR1 reads SGHAT; CDR2 reads FQNNGV. The CDR3 consists of 15 residues. Trimming pared 0 bases from V and 3 bases from J, leaving 12 bases between. CDR3 region: CASSLEAGVGYEQYF. CDR3 bases: TGTGCCAGCAGCTTAGAGGCAGGTGTTGGCTACGAGCAGTACTTC.

In its sample, this clonotype was seen a few times. The gene calls are TRBV28 and TRBJ2-3, with TRBD1 matching 12 bases. The V segment lost 6 bases and the J segment 3 bases; nucleotides outside the gene matches: 4. The length of the CDR3 is 15 residues. Germline values: CDR1 MDHEN, CDR2 SYDVKM. The CDR3 protein is CASRPGQGATDTQYF. CDR3 sequence (DNA): TGTGCCAGCAGGCCGGGACAGGGGGCAACAGATACGCAGTATTTT.

The chain joins TRBV9 to TRBJ2-6; D is unclear. The CDR3 consists of 17 residues. Trimming took 3 bases from V and 0 from J, leaving 13 bases between them. Per germline, CDR1 SGDLS and CDR2 YYNGEE. Here the CDR3 DNA reads TGTGCCAGCAGCGCGCCGTGGCAAATCTCTGGGGCCAACGTCCTGACTTTC. As protein: CASSAPWQISGANVLTF.

This chain uses TRBV9 with TRBJ2-2; possibly TRBD2 for D (5 bases). Germline-derived CDR1 and CDR2 are SGDLS and YYNGEE. The CDR3 runs 15 residues. V lost 0 bases and J lost 6, with 12 bases in between. The CDR3 DNA sequence: TGTGCCAGCAGCGTAGGGACCCGGCGGGCCGGGGAGCTGTTTTTT. Protein: CASSVGTRRAGELFF.

The chain links TRBV11-2 to TRBJ2-7; D is ambiguous. Per germline, CDR1 SGHAT and CDR2 FQNNGV. V was pared by 11 bases and J by 0 bases, with 8 bases between. CDR3 length: 11 amino acids. The CDR3 DNA is TGTGCCTGCCGTTCCTCCTACGAGCAGTACTTC. Protein product: CACRSSYEQYF.

This chain connects TRBV29-1 to TRBJ2-1; TRBD1 is a possible D gene (5 bases). V lost 8 bases to trimming and J lost 7 bases, with 21 bases between them. Germline loops: CDR1 SQVTM, CDR2 ANQGSEA. CDR3 size: 14 residues. CDR3 loop: CSSWGRGESNEQFF. The CDR3 DNA reads as TGCAGCTCCTGGGGAAGGGGCGAGTCGAATGAGCAGTTCTTC.

The chain is built from TRBV20-1 and TRBJ2-7; 15 positions match TRBD2. The CDR3 extends over 17 amino acids. Germline CDR1 reads DFQATT; CDR2 reads SNEGSKA (reference sequence). The V and J ends lost 5 bases and 4 bases, in that order; junction bases with no gene match: 12. This CDR3 is CSAGLAGGPGSRYEQYF. The CDR3 nucleotides are TGCAGTGCTGGACTAGCGGGGGGGCCTGGTTCTCGGTACGAGCAGTACTTC.

This clonotype has just a few counts. The chain couples TRBV15 to TRBJ2-7; either TRBD1 or TRBD2 may fit D (5 bases each). CDR3 length: 18 residues. CDR1 LNHNV and CDR2 YYDKDF come from the germline V gene (reference sequence). Trimming pared 0 bases from V and 4 bases from J, leaving 22 bases between. In nucleotides, the CDR3 is TGTGCCACCAGCAGAGATCAGAGAGAGGGGCTACCGGGTTACGAGCAGTACTTC. Its translation: CATSRDQREGLPGYEQYF.

This clonotype was counted only a few times. V usage is TRBV12-3 or TRBV12-4 and J usage is TRBJ2-1; 7 bases line up with TRBD2. The V and J ends lost 3 bases and 10 bases, in that order; junction bases with no gene match: 9. The CDR3 contains 14 residues. The CDR3 DNA follows: TGTGCCAGCAGTTTTTTGGGCGGGGGAAAGGAGCAGTTCTTC. Protein product: CASSFLGGGKEQFF.

This clonotype has only a few counts. The V gene is TRBV12-3 or TRBV12-4, the J gene TRBJ2-5; perhaps TRBD2 as D (5 bases). With 7 bases removed from V and 9 bases from J, the gap between germline ends came to 12 bases. The CDR3 totals 11 residues. The CDR3 sequence is CASTTDGAQYF. The DNA for the CDR3 is TGTGCCAGCACCACGGACGGGGCCCAGTACTTC.